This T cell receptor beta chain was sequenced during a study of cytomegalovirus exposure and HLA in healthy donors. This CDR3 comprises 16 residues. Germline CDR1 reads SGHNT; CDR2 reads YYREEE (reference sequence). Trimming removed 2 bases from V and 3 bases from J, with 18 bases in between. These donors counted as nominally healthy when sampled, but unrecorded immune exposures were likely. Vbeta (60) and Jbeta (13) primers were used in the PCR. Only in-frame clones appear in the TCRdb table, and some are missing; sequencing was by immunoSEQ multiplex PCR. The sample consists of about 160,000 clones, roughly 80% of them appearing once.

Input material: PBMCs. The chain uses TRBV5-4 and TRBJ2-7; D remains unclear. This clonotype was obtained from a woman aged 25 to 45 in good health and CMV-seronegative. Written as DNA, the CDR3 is TGTGCCAGCAGCTTACTTCGACTCCCGACCCTCTACGAGCAGTACTTC. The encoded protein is CASSLLRLPTLYEQYF.